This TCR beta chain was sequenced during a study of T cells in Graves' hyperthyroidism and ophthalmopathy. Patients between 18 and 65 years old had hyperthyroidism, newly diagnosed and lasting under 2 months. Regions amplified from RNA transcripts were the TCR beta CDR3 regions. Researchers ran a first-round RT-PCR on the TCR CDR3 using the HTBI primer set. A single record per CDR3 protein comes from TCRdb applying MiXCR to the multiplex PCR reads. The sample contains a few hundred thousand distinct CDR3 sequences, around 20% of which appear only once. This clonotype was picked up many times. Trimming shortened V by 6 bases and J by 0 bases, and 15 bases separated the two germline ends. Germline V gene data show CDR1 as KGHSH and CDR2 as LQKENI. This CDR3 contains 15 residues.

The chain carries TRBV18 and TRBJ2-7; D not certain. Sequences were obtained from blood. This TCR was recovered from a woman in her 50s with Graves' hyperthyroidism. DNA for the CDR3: TGTGCCAGCTCTCCCAGAGAAGGAACCTCCTACGAGCAGTACTTC. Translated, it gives CASSPREGTSYEQYF.